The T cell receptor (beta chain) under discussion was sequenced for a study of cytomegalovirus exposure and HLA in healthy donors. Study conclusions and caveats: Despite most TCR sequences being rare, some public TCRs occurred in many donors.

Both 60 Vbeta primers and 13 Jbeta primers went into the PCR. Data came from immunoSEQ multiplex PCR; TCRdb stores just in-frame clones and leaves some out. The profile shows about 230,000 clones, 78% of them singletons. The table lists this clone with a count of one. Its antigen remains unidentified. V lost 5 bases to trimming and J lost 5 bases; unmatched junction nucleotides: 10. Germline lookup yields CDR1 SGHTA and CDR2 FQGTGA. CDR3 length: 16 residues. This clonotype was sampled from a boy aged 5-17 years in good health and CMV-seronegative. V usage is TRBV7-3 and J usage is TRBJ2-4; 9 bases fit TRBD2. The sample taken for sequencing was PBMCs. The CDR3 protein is CASSPTGGGAENIQYF. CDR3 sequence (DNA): TGTGCCAGCAGCCCAACCGGCGGGGGGGCCGAAAACATTCAGTACTTC.